The present TCR beta chain was sequenced within a study of blood T cell repertoires in COVID-19. Whole-study context: Italy, Spain and the United States were the sources of the convalescent and acute COVID-19 samples. The analysed material was cDNA or gDNA that came from T cells, B-cell-depleted T cells, or PBMCs.

Seattle participants joined during active infection and were tracked over time. Unmatched junction bases numbered 7, after V lost 5 bases and J lost 11 bases. CDR3 length: 12 residues. Germline V gene lookup returns CDR1 SGHTA and CDR2 FQGNSA. In the original workflow: The authors estimated nucleated cell counts from reference gene primer amplification. Produced via immunoSEQ multiplex PCR; TCRdb's table is partial and in-frame only. The D gene and trimming were derived from the DNA, and the V and J assignments and clone size from that table. The sample includes under 20,000 clones, around 77% of them seen just once.

The sample was peripheral blood. This sequence originates from a man aged 65-85 years with COVID-19, enrolled during active disease. V usage is TRBV7-2 and J usage is TRBJ2-7, with 9 bases identical to TRBD1. CDR3 nucleotide sequence: TGTGCCAGCAGCCGGGACAGGGCAAATAAGTACTTC. Translating gives CASSRDRANKYF.